Listed here are 12 T cell receptor beta chains from one sample, sequenced in a study of blood T cell repertoires in COVID-19. Profiling relied on immunoSEQ multiplex PCR, and the TCRdb table lists in-frame clones only, not all of them. The sample includes some 100,000 clones, approximately 81% of them seen just once. The specimen sequenced was peripheral blood. Receptors originate from a man aged 55 to 70 with acute or convalescent COVID-19.

The table lists this clone with a count of one. This chain connects TRBV5-8 to TRBJ2-7, with TRBD1 matching 8 bases. J gave up 4 bases and V 0 bases, and 9 bases lay outside the gene matches. Germline CDR1 and CDR2: SGHTS and YDEGEE. The CDR3 extends over 16 amino acids. The CDR3 nucleotides read TGTGCCAGCAGCTTGGGGACCAGGGGGCCCTTATACGAGCAGTACTTC. Translation gives CASSLGTRGPLYEQYF. The entire variable domain, with the rest obtained from reference TRBV5-8 and TRBJ2-7, is as follows: EAGVTQSPTHLIKTRGQQATLRCSPISGHTSVYWYQQALGLGLQFLLWYDEGEERNRGNFPPRFSGRQFPNYSSELNVNALELEDSALYLCASSLGTRGPLYEQYFGPGTRLTVT.

Written as DNA, the CDR3 is TGTGCCAGCAGCTTGGCGGGGGGGCGGATTAATGAAAAACTGTTTTTT. This gives the protein CASSLAGGRINEKLFF. This sequence joins TRBV5-6 and TRBJ1-4, with D possibly being TRBD1 (6 bases). Trimming removed 0 bases at V and 4 bases at J, with 13 bases between. Germline V gives CDR1 SGHDT, CDR2 YYEEEE. This CDR3 has 16 amino acids.

This clone was detected only a few times. This chain uses TRBV5-4 with TRBJ1-2; D may be TRBD1 (6 bases). The germline V gene encodes CDR1 SGHNT and CDR2 YYREEE (reference sequence). Deletions cut 2 bases from V and 6 bases from J, with 23 bases between. CDR3 length: 17 residues. CDR3 coding DNA: TGTGCCAGCAGCTTAGACCCAACAGGGAAAGGAACCGATGGCTACACCTTC. Amino acid sequence: CASSLDPTGKGTDGYTF.

This clone was seen only once. The chain links TRBV5-6 to TRBJ2-5, with 9 nucleotides matching TRBD2. CDR1 SGHDT and CDR2 YYEEEE come from the germline V gene. Germline trimming cut 3 bases from V and 1 base from J; bases unmatched to any gene: 7. The CDR3 length is 16 residues. DNA for the CDR3: TGTGCCAGCAGCTCCGGGGCGGGACTAGCCCAAGAGACCCAGTACTTC. It specifies CASSSGAGLAQETQYF.

The chain has TRBV3-1 (or the pseudogene TRBV3-2) and TRBJ2-5; TRBD2 is a possible D gene (5 bases). V shed 3 bases and J shed 7 bases, with 18 bases lying between them. Germline V CDR1 and CDR2: LGHDT, YNNKEL (reference sequence). CDR3 length: 15 amino acids. The CDR3 reads CASSHHGIERVTQYF. The DNA of the CDR3 is TGTGCCAGCAGCCACCACGGGATTGAAAGGGTGACCCAGTACTTC.

This sequence joins TRBV14 and TRBJ2-3; TRBD2 matches at 9 bases. Per germline, CDR1 SGHDN and CDR2 FVKESK. The trim removed 2 bases at V and 1 base at J, leaving 1 base unmatched. CDR3 length: 15 residues. CDR3 bases: TGTGCCAGCAGCCAAAGACTAGCGGGCACAGATACGCAGTATTTT. Translation gives CASSQRLAGTDTQYF.

The gene calls are TRBV28 and TRBJ2-1; TRBD2 matches 8 bases. V shed 3 bases and J 6 bases; nucleotides not matched to a gene: 13. This CDR3 region has 17 residues. CDR1 and CDR2 (germline): MDHEN, SYDVKM. The CDR3 DNA reads as TGTGCCAGCAGTTTGTACCCAGCGGGAGTGGTAGGCAATGAGCAGTTCTTC. Its protein product is CASSLYPAGVVGNEQFF.

The chain couples TRBV6-2 or TRBV6-3 to TRBJ1-5, with TRBD1 as a possible D gene (6 bases). V lost 3 bases and J lost 6, with 9 bases in between. The CDR3 loop spans 13 amino acids. CDR1 is MNHEY, CDR2 SVGEGT, per germline. The CDR3 sequence: CASSYGGPQPQHF. The DNA of the CDR3 is TGTGCCAGCAGTTATGGGGGCCCTCAGCCCCAGCATTTT.

The chain couples TRBV6-5 to TRBJ1-2, with TRBD1 identical over 9 bases. The CDR3 is 14 amino acids. Germline V gene sequence: CDR1 MNHEY, CDR2 SVGAGI. V shed 6 bases and J 7 bases; nucleotides not matched to a gene: 9. This chain's CDR3 is CASRQPGTGSGYTF. As DNA, the CDR3 is TGTGCCAGCAGACAGCCCGGGACAGGGTCTGGCTACACCTTC.

A few counts support this clone. J is TRBJ1-2 and V is TRBV7-2; 7 nucleotides match TRBD1. V trimming: 1 base; J trimming: 6 bases; junction bases outside the gene matches: 11. CDR1 and CDR2 (germline): SGHTA, FQGNSA. The CDR3 has 16 residues. The CDR3 spells CASSLVTGVSNHGYTF. Written as DNA, the CDR3 is TGTGCCAGCAGCTTAGTAACAGGGGTCTCTAATCATGGCTACACCTTC. Full variable domain (remainder filled in from reference TRBV7-2 and TRBJ1-2): GAGVSQSPSNKVTEKGKDVELRCDPISGHTALYWYRQSLGQGLEFLIYFQGNSAPDKSGLPSDRFSAERTGGSVSTLTIQRTQQEDSAVYLCASSLVTGVSNHGYTFGSGTRLTVV.

This clone was seen a few times. The V gene is TRBV7-8, the J gene TRBJ2-1, with 13 bases identical to TRBD2. Germline V gene lookup returns CDR1 SGHVS and CDR2 FQNEAQ. CDR3 length equals 15 residues. V lost 5 bases to trimming and J lost 10 bases; unmatched junction nucleotides: 8. CDR3 sequence reads: CASSARTSGRLEQFF. The DNA of the CDR3 is TGTGCCAGCAGCGCCCGGACTAGCGGGAGATTAGAGCAGTTCTTC. Complete variable domain (other parts from reference TRBV7-8 and TRBJ2-1): GAGVSQSPRYKVAKRGQDVALRCDPISGHVSLFWYQQALGQGPEFLTYFQNEAQLDKSGLPSDRFFAERPEGSVSTLKIQRTQQEDSAVYLCASSARTSGRLEQFFGPGTRLTVL.

This chain uses TRBV5-4 with TRBJ1-2; D not resolved. V lost 2 bases and J lost 7, with 15 bases in between. The CDR3 is made up of 14 amino acids. Germline V lookup: CDR1 SGHNT, CDR2 YYREEE (reference sequence). CDR3 nucleotide sequence: TGTGCCAGCAGCTTCAAAATGGAGCTGAGTGGCTACACCTTC. This translates into CASSFKMELSGYTF.